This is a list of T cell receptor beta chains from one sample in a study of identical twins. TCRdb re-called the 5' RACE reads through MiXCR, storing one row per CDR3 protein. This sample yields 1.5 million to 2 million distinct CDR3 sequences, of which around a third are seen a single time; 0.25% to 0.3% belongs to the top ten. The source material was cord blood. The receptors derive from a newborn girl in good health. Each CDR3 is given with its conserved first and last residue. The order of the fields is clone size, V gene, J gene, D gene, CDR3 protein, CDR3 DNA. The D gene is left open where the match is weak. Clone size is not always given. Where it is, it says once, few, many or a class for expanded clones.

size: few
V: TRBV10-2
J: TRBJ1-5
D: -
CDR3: CASSVGAGVQPQHF
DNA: TGCGCCAGCAGTGTAGGGGCAGGGGTTCAGCCCCAGCATTTT

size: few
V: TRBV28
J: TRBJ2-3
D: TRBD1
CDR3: CASRYRGYTDTQYF
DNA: TGTGCCAGCAGATACAGGGGGTACACAGATACGCAGTATTTT

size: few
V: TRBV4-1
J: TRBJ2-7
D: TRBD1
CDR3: CASSQERNKGTGGFYEQYF
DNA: TGCGCCAGCAGCCAAGAACGCAACAAAGGGACAGGGGGCTTCTACGAGCAGTACTTC

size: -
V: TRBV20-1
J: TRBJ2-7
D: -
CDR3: CSARWRSTYEQYF
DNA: TGCAGTGCCCGCTGGCGGAGCACCTACGAGCAGTACTTC

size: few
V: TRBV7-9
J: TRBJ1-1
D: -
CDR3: CASSFPGEITEAFF
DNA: TGTGCCAGCAGCTTCCCAGGGGAGATTACTGAAGCTTTCTTT

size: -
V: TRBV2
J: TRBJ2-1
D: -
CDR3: CASSDMGQFF
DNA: TGTGCCAGCAGTGACATGGGGCAGTTCTTC

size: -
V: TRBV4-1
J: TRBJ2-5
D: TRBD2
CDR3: CASSQDPSGNYNGQYF
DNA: TGCGCCAGCAGCCAAGATCCTAGCGGGAACTACAATGGGCAGTACTTC

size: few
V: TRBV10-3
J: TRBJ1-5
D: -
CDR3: CAISERHSNQPQHF
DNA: TGTGCCATCAGTGAGAGACATAGCAATCAGCCCCAGCATTTT

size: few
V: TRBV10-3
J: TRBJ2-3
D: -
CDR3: CAISEQGDTQYF
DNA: TGTGCCATCAGTGAACAGGGAGATACGCAGTATTTT

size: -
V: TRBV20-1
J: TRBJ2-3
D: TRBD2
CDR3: CSAREAGGLSTDTQYF
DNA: TGCAGTGCTAGAGAGGCGGGGGGCCTAAGCACAGATACGCAGTATTTT

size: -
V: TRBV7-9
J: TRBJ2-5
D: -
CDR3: CASSRRQAEDGQYF
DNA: TGTGCCAGCAGCCGCCGACAGGCCGAGGACGGGCAGTACTTC

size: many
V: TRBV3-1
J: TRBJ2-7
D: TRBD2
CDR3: CASSPWLAGGYEQYF
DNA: TGTGCCAGCAGCCCCTGGCTAGCGGGAGGCTACGAGCAGTACTTC

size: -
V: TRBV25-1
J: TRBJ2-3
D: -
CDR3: CASSGLSGNASTSTDTQYF
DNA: TGTGCCAGCAGTGGACTCAGCGGTAACGCCTCCACTAGCACAGATACGCAGTATTTT

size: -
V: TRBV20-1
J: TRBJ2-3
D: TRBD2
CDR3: CSAYFTSGSGGRDTQYF
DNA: TGCAGTGCTTACTTCACTAGCGGGAGTGGGGGGAGGGATACGCAGTATTTT

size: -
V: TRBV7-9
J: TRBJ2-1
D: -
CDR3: CASSLAIKSNEQFF
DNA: TGTGCCAGCAGCTTAGCCATTAAGAGCAATGAGCAGTTCTTC

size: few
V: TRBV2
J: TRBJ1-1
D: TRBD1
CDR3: CARPGQGGSEAFF
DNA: TGTGCCAGACCGGGACAGGGGGGATCTGAAGCTTTCTTT

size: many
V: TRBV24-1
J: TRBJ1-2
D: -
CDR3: CATSDYTDRRVVGYTF
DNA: TGTGCCACCAGTGATTACACAGATCGGAGGGTAGTTGGCTACACCTTC

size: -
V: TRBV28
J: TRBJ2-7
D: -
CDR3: CASKPPGRLLSSTYEQYF
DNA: TGTGCCAGCAAACCACCGGGACGGCTTCTATCATCTACCTACGAGCAGTACTTC

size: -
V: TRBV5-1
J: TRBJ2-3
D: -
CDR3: CVSSLARVGGTDTQYF
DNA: TGCGTCAGCAGCTTGGCTAGAGTTGGAGGCACAGATACGCAGTATTTT

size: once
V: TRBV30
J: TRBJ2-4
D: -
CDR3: CAWSVGGVRWVKAKNIQYF
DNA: TGTGCCTGGAGTGTAGGGGGGGTTCGGTGGGTTAAGGCCAAAAACATTCAGTACTTC

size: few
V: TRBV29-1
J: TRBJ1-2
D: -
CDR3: CSVEDGDRRNYGYTF
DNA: TGCAGCGTTGAAGACGGGGACCGACGCAACTATGGCTACACCTTC

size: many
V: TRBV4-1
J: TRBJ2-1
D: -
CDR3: CASSPLTRGYNEQFF
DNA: TGCGCCAGCAGCCCTTTAACGCGGGGCTACAATGAGCAGTTCTTC